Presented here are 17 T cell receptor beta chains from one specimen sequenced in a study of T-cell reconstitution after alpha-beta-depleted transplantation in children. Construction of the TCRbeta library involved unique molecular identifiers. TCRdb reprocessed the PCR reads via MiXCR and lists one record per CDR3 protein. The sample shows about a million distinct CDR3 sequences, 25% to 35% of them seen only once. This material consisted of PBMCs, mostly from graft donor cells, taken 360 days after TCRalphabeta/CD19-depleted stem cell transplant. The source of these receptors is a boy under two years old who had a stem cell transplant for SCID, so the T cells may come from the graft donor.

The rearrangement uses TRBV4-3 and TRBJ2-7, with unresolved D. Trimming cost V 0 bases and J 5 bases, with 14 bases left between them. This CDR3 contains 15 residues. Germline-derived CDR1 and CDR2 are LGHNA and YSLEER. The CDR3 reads CASSQDVMVGDEQYF. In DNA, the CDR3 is TGCGCCAGCAGCCAAGATGTGATGGTTGGGGACGAGCAGTACTTC.

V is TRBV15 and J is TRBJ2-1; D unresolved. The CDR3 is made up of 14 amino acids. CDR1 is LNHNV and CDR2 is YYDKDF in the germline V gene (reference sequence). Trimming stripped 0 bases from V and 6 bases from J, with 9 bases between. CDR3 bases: TGTGCCACCAGCAGAGACGTTTCCCTCAATGAGCAGTTCTTC. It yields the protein CATSRDVSLNEQFF. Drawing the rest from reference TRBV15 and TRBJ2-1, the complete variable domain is DAMVIQNPRYQVTQFGKPVTLSCSQTLNHNVMYWYQQKSSQAPKLLFHYYDKDFNNEADTPDNFQSRRPNTSFCFLDIRSPGLGDTAMYLCATSRDVSLNEQFFGPGTRLTVL.

The CDR3 protein is CATEQGGLLEGYTF. The CDR3 DNA reads TGTGCCACCGAGCAGGGTGGCTTACTGGAAGGCTACACCTTC. V gene TRBV10-3 combines with J gene TRBJ1-2; possibly TRBD1 for D (5 bases). Germline values: CDR1 ENHRY, CDR2 SYGVKD. V was clipped by 10 bases and J by 8 bases, with 23 bases between them. The CDR3 contains 14 residues.

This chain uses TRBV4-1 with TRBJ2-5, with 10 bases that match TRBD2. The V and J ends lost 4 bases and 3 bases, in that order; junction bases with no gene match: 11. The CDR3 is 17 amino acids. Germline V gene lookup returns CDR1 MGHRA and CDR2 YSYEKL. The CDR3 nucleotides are TGCGCCAGCAGCCCGAGACGGACTAGCGGTATGGAAGAGACCCAGTACTTC. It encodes CASSPRRTSGMEETQYF.

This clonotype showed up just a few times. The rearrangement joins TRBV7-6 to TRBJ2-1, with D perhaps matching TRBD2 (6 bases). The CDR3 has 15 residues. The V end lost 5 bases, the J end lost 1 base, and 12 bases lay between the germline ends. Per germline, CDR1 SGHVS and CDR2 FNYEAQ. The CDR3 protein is CASSIVGGSYNEQFF. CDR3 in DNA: TGTGCCAGCAGCATCGTCGGGGGTTCCTACAATGAGCAGTTCTTC.

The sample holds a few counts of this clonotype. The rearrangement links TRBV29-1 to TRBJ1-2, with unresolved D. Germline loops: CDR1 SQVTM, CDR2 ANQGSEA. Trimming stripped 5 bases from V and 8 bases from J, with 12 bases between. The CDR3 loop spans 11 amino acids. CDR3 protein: CSVRLGGGYTF. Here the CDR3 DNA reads TGCAGCGTTCGTCTAGGAGGGGGCTACACCTTC.

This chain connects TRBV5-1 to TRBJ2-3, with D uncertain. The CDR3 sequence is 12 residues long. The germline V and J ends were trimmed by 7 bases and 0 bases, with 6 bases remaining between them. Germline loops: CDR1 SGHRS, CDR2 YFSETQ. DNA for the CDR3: TGCGCCAGCCGAAATAGCACAGATACGCAGTATTTT. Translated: CASRNSTDTQYF.

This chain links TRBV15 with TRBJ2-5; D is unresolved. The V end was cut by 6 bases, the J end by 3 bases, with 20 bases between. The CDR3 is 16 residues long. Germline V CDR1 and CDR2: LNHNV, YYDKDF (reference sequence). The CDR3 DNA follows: TGTGCCACCAGTTTAGGCGACTCCTTCCCAAAAGAGACCCAGTACTTC. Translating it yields CATSLGDSFPKETQYF.

CDR3 DNA sequence: TGCGCCAGCAGCAAGACCGGGACAGGGGCCGGGGAGCTGTTTTTT. Translated: CASSKTGTGAGELFF. The chain employs TRBV5-1 and TRBJ2-2; 10 nucleotides align to TRBD1. This CDR3 spans 15 amino acids. J lost 6 bases, V lost 4 bases, and 6 bases had no gene match. In germline, CDR1 is SGHRS, CDR2 YFSETQ. The full variable domain, its missing parts supplied by reference TRBV5-1 and TRBJ2-2, is KAGVTQTPRYLIKTRGQQVTLSCSPISGHRSVSWYQQTPGQGLQFLFEYFSETQRNKGNFPGRFSGRQFSNSRSEMNVSTLELGDSALYLCASSKTGTGAGELFFGEGSRLTVL.

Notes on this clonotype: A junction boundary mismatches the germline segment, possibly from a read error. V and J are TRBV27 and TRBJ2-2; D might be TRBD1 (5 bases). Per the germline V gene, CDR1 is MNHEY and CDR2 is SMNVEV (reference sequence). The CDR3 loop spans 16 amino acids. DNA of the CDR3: TGTTCCAGCTTCCCCTCGGGCAGGGCGAACACCGGGGAGCTGTTTTTT. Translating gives CSSFPSGRANTGELFF.

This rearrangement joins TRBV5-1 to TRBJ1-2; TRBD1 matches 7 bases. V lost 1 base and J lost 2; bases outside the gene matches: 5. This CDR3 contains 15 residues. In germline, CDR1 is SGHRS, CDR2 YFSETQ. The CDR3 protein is CASSLIEQGNYGYTF. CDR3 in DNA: TGCGCCAGCAGCTTGATTGAACAGGGGAACTATGGCTACACCTTC.

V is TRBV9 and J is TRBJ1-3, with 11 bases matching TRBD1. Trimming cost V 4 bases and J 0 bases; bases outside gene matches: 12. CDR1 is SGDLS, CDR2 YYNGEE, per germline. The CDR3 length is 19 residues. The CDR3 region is CASSSGQGAYPSSGNTIYF. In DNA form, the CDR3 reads TGTGCCAGCAGCTCAGGACAGGGGGCTTACCCATCCTCTGGAAACACCATATATTTT.

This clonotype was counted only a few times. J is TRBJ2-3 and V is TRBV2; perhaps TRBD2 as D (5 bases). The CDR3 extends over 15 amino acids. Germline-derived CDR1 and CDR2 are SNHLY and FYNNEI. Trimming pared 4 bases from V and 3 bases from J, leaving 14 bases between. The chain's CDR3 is CASSGGTGSTDTQYF. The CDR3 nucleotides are TGTGCCAGCAGTGGGGGAACGGGGAGTACAGATACGCAGTATTTT. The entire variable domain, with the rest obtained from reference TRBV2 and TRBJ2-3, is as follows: EPEVTQTPSHQVTQMGQEVILRCVPISNHLYFYWYRQILGQKVEFLVSFYNNEISEKSEIFDDQFSVERPDGSNFTLKIRSTKLEDSAMYFCASSGGTGSTDTQYFGPGTRLTVL.

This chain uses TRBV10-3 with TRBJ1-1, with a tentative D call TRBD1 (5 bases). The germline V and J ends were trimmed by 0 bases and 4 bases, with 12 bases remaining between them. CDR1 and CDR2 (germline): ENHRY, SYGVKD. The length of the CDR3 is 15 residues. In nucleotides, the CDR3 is TGTGCCATCAGTGAGTCGGGGGGAGAGTTCACTGAAGCTTTCTTT. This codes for CAISESGGEFTEAFF.

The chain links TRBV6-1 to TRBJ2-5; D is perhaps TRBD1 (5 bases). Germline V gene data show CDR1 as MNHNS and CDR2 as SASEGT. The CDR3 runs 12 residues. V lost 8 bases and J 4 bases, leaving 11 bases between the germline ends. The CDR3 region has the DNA TGTGCCAGCGGGTACCAGGGAGAGACCCAGTACTTC. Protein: CASGYQGETQYF.

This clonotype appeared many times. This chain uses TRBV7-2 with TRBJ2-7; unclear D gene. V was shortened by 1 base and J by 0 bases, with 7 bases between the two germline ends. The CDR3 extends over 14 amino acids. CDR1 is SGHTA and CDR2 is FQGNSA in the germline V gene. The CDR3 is CASSLVTSSYEQYF. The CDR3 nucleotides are TGTGCCAGCAGCTTAGTGACGAGCTCCTACGAGCAGTACTTC.

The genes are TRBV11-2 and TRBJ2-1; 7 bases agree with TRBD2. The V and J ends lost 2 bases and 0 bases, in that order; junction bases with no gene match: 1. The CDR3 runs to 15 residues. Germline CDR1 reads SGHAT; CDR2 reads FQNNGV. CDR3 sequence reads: CASSLWTSSYNEQFF. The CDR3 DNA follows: TGTGCCAGCAGCTTATGGACTAGCTCCTACAATGAGCAGTTCTTC.